This is a list of T cell receptor beta chains from one sample in a study of blood T cell repertoires in COVID-19. TCRdb's copy holds only in-frame clones and misses some; the assay was immunoSEQ multiplex PCR. The data contain some 700,000 clones, 85% to 90% of them singletons. The sequencing input was peripheral blood. These receptors came from a woman under 30 with acute or convalescent COVID-19. Both conserved end residues are part of each CDR3. Fields, in order: D gene, V gene, clone size, J gene, CDR3 DNA, CDR3 protein. The D gene is left open where the match is weak. Not all rows give a size; the values are once, few, many and, for expanded clones, a class.

D gene: NA
V gene: TRBV5-1
clone size: NA
J gene: TRBJ1-1
CDR3 DNA: TGCGCCAGCAGCTTAATTAGCACGAACACTGAAGCTTTCTTT
CDR3 protein: CASSLISTNTEAFF

D gene: NA
V gene: TRBV12-3/TRBV12-4
clone size: NA
J gene: TRBJ1-2
CDR3 DNA: TGTGCCAGCAGTTTGACTGGAAACTATGGCTACACCTTC
CDR3 protein: CASSLTGNYGYTF

D gene: TRBD1
V gene: TRBV7-9
clone size: NA
J gene: TRBJ2-2
CDR3 DNA: TGTGCCAGCAGCCTAGGACAGGGGAACACCGGGGAGCTGTTTTTT
CDR3 protein: CASSLGQGNTGELFF

D gene: NA
V gene: TRBV6-5
clone size: NA
J gene: TRBJ1-2
CDR3 DNA: TGTGCCAGCAGTTACTTGCAGCGTGGCTACACCTTC
CDR3 protein: CASSYLQRGYTF

D gene: TRBD1
V gene: TRBV2
clone size: NA
J gene: TRBJ1-5
CDR3 DNA: TGTGCCAGCGGGGGACAGGGATCATATAGCAATCAGCCCCAGCATTTT
CDR3 protein: CASGGQGSYSNQPQHF

D gene: TRBD1
V gene: TRBV7-9
clone size: NA
J gene: TRBJ1-3
CDR3 DNA: TGTGCCAGCAGCCAAGACAGGGGTTCGCCTATCTCTGGAAACACCATATATTTT
CDR3 protein: CASSQDRGSPISGNTIYF

D gene: NA
V gene: TRBV5-5
clone size: NA
J gene: TRBJ2-7
CDR3 DNA: TGTGCCAGCAGCTGGGGGCAGGGTAGCCTCTCCTACGAGCAGTACTTC
CDR3 protein: CASSWGQGSLSYEQYF

D gene: TRBD1
V gene: TRBV6-5
clone size: NA
J gene: TRBJ1-2
CDR3 DNA: TGTGCCAGCAGGGAGGACAGGATTTATGGCTACACCTTC
CDR3 protein: CASREDRIYGYTF

D gene: NA
V gene: TRBV6-1
clone size: NA
J gene: TRBJ1-5
CDR3 DNA: TGTGCCAGCAGTGAAGCGGCCCACGCCAGCAATCAGCCCCAGCATTTT
CDR3 protein: CASSEAAHASNQPQHF

D gene: NA
V gene: TRBV5-1
clone size: NA
J gene: TRBJ2-5
CDR3 DNA: TGCGCCAGCAGCGTAGAAAAACCGGGAGAGACCCAGTACTTC
CDR3 protein: CASSVEKPGETQYF

D gene: NA
V gene: TRBV4-1
clone size: once
J gene: TRBJ1-5
CDR3 DNA: TGCGCCAGCAGCCAAGATCTTGAGAACTGGCCGGGAGATCAGCCCCAGCATTTT
CDR3 protein: CASSQDLENWPGDQPQHF

D gene: NA
V gene: TRBV12-3/TRBV12-4
clone size: once
J gene: TRBJ2-3
CDR3 DNA: TGTGCCAGCACCCGTCCCGGTACAGATACGCAGTATTTT
CDR3 protein: CASTRPGTDTQYF

D gene: NA
V gene: TRBV2
clone size: once
J gene: TRBJ1-2
CDR3 DNA: TGTGCCAGCGTAGTCAGGGCAAACTATGGCTACACCTTC
CDR3 protein: CASVVRANYGYTF

D gene: TRBD1
V gene: TRBV25-1
clone size: once
J gene: TRBJ1-2
CDR3 DNA: TGTGCCAGCAGCGAGACAGGGGTGAGGGGAAGGGCTAACTATGGCTACACCTTC
CDR3 protein: CASSETGVRGRANYGYTF

D gene: NA
V gene: TRBV27
clone size: NA
J gene: TRBJ2-3
CDR3 DNA: TGTGCCAGCAGTTTAATCTCCACAGATACGCAGTATTTT
CDR3 protein: CASSLISTDTQYF

D gene: TRBD2
V gene: TRBV27
clone size: NA
J gene: TRBJ2-7
CDR3 DNA: TGTGCCAGCAGTTTCGATAGGGAGGGAGACGAGCAGTACTTC
CDR3 protein: CASSFDREGDEQYF

D gene: TRBD1
V gene: TRBV9
clone size: NA
J gene: TRBJ1-2
CDR3 DNA: TGTGCCAGCAGCGTGGACAGGGGGGACGGCTACACCTTC
CDR3 protein: CASSVDRGDGYTF

D gene: NA
V gene: TRBV19
clone size: NA
J gene: TRBJ2-7
CDR3 DNA: TGTGCCAGTAGTATAGAGCCGGGGGGCCTCTACGAGCAGTACTTC
CDR3 protein: CASSIEPGGLYEQYF

D gene: TRBD1
V gene: TRBV5-5
clone size: once
J gene: TRBJ1-6
CDR3 DNA: TGTGCCAGCAGCTTGACAGGGGGCCATAATTCACCCCTCCACTTT
CDR3 protein: CASSLTGGHNSPLHF

D gene: TRBD1
V gene: TRBV4-2
clone size: NA
J gene: TRBJ1-1
CDR3 DNA: TGTGCCAGCAGCCAATATGACAGGGTGAACACTGAAGCTTTCTTT
CDR3 protein: CASSQYDRVNTEAFF

D gene: NA
V gene: TRBV5-1
clone size: NA
J gene: TRBJ1-2
CDR3 DNA: TGCGCCAGCAGCTTGGTTGGCGACCCCTCTAGTGGCTACACCTTC
CDR3 protein: CASSLVGDPSSGYTF

D gene: NA
V gene: TRBV3-1/TRBV3-2
clone size: NA
J gene: TRBJ2-1
CDR3 DNA: TGTGCCAGCAGCCAAGAGGAGGGCACCAGCTCCTACAATGAGCAGTTCTTC
CDR3 protein: CASSQEEGTSSYNEQFF

D gene: NA
V gene: TRBV5-1
clone size: NA
J gene: TRBJ1-5
CDR3 DNA: TGCGCCAGCAGGGAGGACGGCAATCAGCCCCAGCATTTT
CDR3 protein: CASREDGNQPQHF

D gene: NA
V gene: TRBV14
clone size: NA
J gene: TRBJ1-3
CDR3 DNA: TGTGCCAGCAGCCGCCTGCCGGGGGGCGTTGGAAACACCATATATTTT
CDR3 protein: CASSRLPGGVGNTIYF

D gene: TRBD2
V gene: TRBV5-5
clone size: NA
J gene: TRBJ2-7
CDR3 DNA: TGTGCCAGCAGCTTAAGTGGGGGGGCCTACGAGCAGTACTTC
CDR3 protein: CASSLSGGAYEQYF

D gene: NA
V gene: TRBV6-1
clone size: NA
J gene: TRBJ1-2
CDR3 DNA: TGTGCCAGCAGTGAAGCGCGTCTATACTATGGCTACACCTTC
CDR3 protein: CASSEARLYYGYTF

D gene: NA
V gene: TRBV30
clone size: NA
J gene: TRBJ1-2
CDR3 DNA: TGTGCCTGGAGTGTACGTCCGGGGGTTCGGGATGGCTACACCTTC
CDR3 protein: CAWSVRPGVRDGYTF

D gene: TRBD2
V gene: TRBV24-1
clone size: once
J gene: TRBJ2-1
CDR3 DNA: TGTGCCACCAGTGATTTTAGCGGGACGGGCTCCTACAATGAGCAGTTCTTC
CDR3 protein: CATSDFSGTGSYNEQFF

D gene: TRBD2
V gene: TRBV18
clone size: NA
J gene: TRBJ2-2
CDR3 DNA: TGTGCCAGCTCACCACCGGGGGGGACCTTCACCGGGGAGCTGTTTTTT
CDR3 protein: CASSPPGGTFTGELFF

D gene: TRBD2
V gene: TRBV11-2
clone size: NA
J gene: TRBJ2-1
CDR3 DNA: TGTGCCAGCAGCTTAGATAGGATAGCGGGGGGGATTGCGCGTGAGCAGTTCTTC
CDR3 protein: CASSLDRIAGGIAREQFF

D gene: NA
V gene: TRBV9
clone size: NA
J gene: TRBJ2-7
CDR3 DNA: TGTGCCACTCCGCCCCCAAAACAGAGTAAGCACGAGCAGTACTTC
CDR3 protein: CATPPPKQSKHEQYF

D gene: NA
V gene: TRBV6-1
clone size: NA
J gene: TRBJ1-3
CDR3 DNA: TGTGCCAGCAGTGAAGTGGGGGGGGACGCCATATATTTT
CDR3 protein: CASSEVGGDAIYF

D gene: TRBD2
V gene: TRBV24-1
clone size: NA
J gene: TRBJ2-1
CDR3 DNA: TGTGCCACCAGTGATTCCGGACTAGCGGGGGCCTACAATGAGCAGTTCTTC
CDR3 protein: CATSDSGLAGAYNEQFF

D gene: NA
V gene: TRBV27
clone size: NA
J gene: TRBJ2-1
CDR3 DNA: TGTGCCAGCAGTTGGGCTGCCCTCGGACTCGGGTCCTACAATGAGCAGTTCTTC
CDR3 protein: CASSWAALGLGSYNEQFF

D gene: NA
V gene: TRBV19
clone size: NA
J gene: TRBJ2-7
CDR3 DNA: TGTGCCAGTAGTCGCATCGGGACACTGAACTCCTACGAGCAGTACTTC
CDR3 protein: CASSRIGTLNSYEQYF

D gene: TRBD1
V gene: TRBV4-3
clone size: NA
J gene: TRBJ1-4
CDR3 DNA: TGCGCCAGCAGCCAAGGGGCGACAGGGGTAAAAGAAAAACTGTTTTTT
CDR3 protein: CASSQGATGVKEKLFF

D gene: TRBD1
V gene: TRBV7-9
clone size: NA
J gene: TRBJ1-1
CDR3 DNA: TGTGCCAGCAGCTTAGCAGGGGGCCCGATTAATGGAGAAGCTTTCTTT
CDR3 protein: CASSLAGGPINGEAFF

D gene: TRBD1
V gene: TRBV5-8
clone size: NA
J gene: TRBJ1-5
CDR3 DNA: TGTGCCAGCAGCCGGACAGGGGCGTTGATGTTATATCAGCCCCAGCATTTT
CDR3 protein: CASSRTGALMLYQPQHF

D gene: NA
V gene: TRBV3-1/TRBV3-2
clone size: NA
J gene: TRBJ2-7
CDR3 DNA: TGTGCCAGCAGCCAAGATCTGACTAACTACGAGCAGTACTTC
CDR3 protein: CASSQDLTNYEQYF

D gene: NA
V gene: TRBV5-1
clone size: NA
J gene: TRBJ2-7
CDR3 DNA: TGCGCCAGCAGTACCTTACGGGGAGACTACGAGCAGTACTTC
CDR3 protein: CASSTLRGDYEQYF

D gene: TRBD1
V gene: TRBV5-8
clone size: NA
J gene: TRBJ2-5
CDR3 DNA: TGTGCCAGCAGCTTGAGGAGGACAGGGGGCAAAGAGACCCAGTACTTC
CDR3 protein: CASSLRRTGGKETQYF